This passage covers 19 T cell receptor beta chains from one sample sequenced in a study of regulatory T cells in long-lasting Graves disease. For TCR beta, libraries came from iRepertoire HTBI primers and Arm-PCR of CDR3 regions. TCRdb re-called the multiplex PCR reads with MiXCR, one entry per CDR3 protein. The table has approximately 230,000 distinct CDR3 sequences, approximately 16% seen once; the top ten hold about 20%. Sample time point: newly diagnosed GD, antithyroid drugs for less than 3 months. Making the TCR library involved RNA that had been extracted from PBMCs. Sequenced material: peripheral blood mononuclear cells (PBMCs), taken at new diagnosis, from a patient treated with antithyroid drugs. These receptors originate from a female donor with Graves disease.

This clonotype has ten or more counts. CDR3 in DNA: TGTGCCAGCAGCTCGGGACTCGGCTACACCTTC. Protein sequence: CASSSGLGYTF. The chain joins TRBV7-8 to TRBJ1-2; a weak D match, TRBD1 (5 bases). CDR3 length: 11 residues. Trimming stripped 4 bases from V and 8 bases from J, with 8 bases between. Germline lookup yields CDR1 SGHVS and CDR2 FQNEAQ. The entire variable domain, with the rest obtained from reference TRBV7-8 and TRBJ1-2, is as follows: GAGVSQSPRYKVAKRGQDVALRCDPISGHVSLFWYQQALGQGPEFLTYFQNEAQLDKSGLPSDRFFAERPEGSVSTLKIQRTQQEDSAVYLCASSSGLGYTFGSGTRLTVV.

In this sample, this clonotype turned up a few times. The V call is TRBV20-1, the J call TRBJ2-2; 8 bases map to TRBD2. This CDR3 is built from 18 residues. The V segment lost 0 bases and the J segment 3 bases; nucleotides outside the gene matches: 12. Germline V gives CDR1 DFQATT, CDR2 SNEGSKA (reference sequence). The CDR3 loop reads CSARDWSSGKADTGELFF. CDR3 coding DNA: TGCAGTGCTAGAGATTGGAGTAGCGGGAAGGCGGACACCGGGGAGCTGTTTTTT.

This rearrangement joins TRBV5-1 to TRBJ2-3; 9 bases agree with TRBD1. CDR1 is SGHRS, CDR2 YFSETQ, per germline. This CDR3 contains 16 residues. Losses at the gene ends were 7 bases for V and 6 bases for J; bases not matched to a gene: 15. This CDR3 reads CASGPEQGARSDTQYF. DNA for the CDR3: TGCGCCAGCGGCCCAGAACAGGGGGCACGATCGGATACGCAGTATTTT.

CDR3 DNA sequence: TGTGCCAGCAGTTTTGCGGTTAAATCGAACACTGAAGCTTTCTTT. Its translation: CASSFAVKSNTEAFF. This chain uses TRBV12-3 or TRBV12-4 with TRBJ1-1; no clear D gene. The CDR3 is 15 residues long. V was cut by 3 bases and J by 1 base, with 12 bases left in between.

This clonotype has ten or more counts. This chain links TRBV6-1 with TRBJ2-1; 8 nucleotides align to TRBD1. The CDR3 extends over 15 amino acids. The junction had 10 bases not matched to a gene; V was cut back by 5 bases and J by 7 bases. The germline gives CDR1 MNHNS, CDR2 SASEGT. In DNA form, the CDR3 reads TGTGCCAGCAGTCTACAGGGGGTTGCGAGAAATGAGCAGTTCTTC. It codes for CASSLQGVARNEQFF.

This clonotype showed up many times. The rearrangement joins TRBV19 to TRBJ1-2; the D gene is possibly TRBD1 (5 bases). The germline CDR1 and CDR2 sequences are LNHDA and SQIVND (reference sequence). The CDR3 runs 13 residues. V was pared by 7 bases and J by 4 bases, with 13 bases between. The CDR3: CASTAAGIYGYTF. The CDR3 DNA sequence: TGTGCCAGTACCGCGGCAGGGATCTATGGCTACACCTTC. The full variable domain, rest sourced from reference TRBV19 and TRBJ1-2, is DGGITQSPKYLFRKEGQNVTLSCEQNLNHDAMYWYRQDPGQGLRLIYYSQIVNDFQKGDIAEGYSVSREKKESFPLTVTSAQKNPTAFYLCASTAAGIYGYTFGSGTRLTVV.

J is TRBJ2-7 and V is TRBV11-2; perhaps TRBD2 as D (6 bases). Trimming cost V 1 base and J 1 base, with 11 bases left between them. CDR3 length: 15 residues. The germline V gene has CDR1 SGHAT and CDR2 FQNNGV. The CDR3 DNA reads TGTGCCAGCAGCTTAGCGGCGGGACCATCCTACGAGCAGTACTTC. Translating it yields CASSLAAGPSYEQYF.

The chain uses TRBV28 and TRBJ2-7, with TRBD1 identical over 7 bases. CDR1 and CDR2 from the germline V gene are MDHEN and SYDVKM. The CDR3 sequence is 13 residues long. After removal of 6 bases from V and 0 bases from J, the junction contained 2 bases not matched to a gene. CDR3 sequence: CASRGQSSYEQYF. The DNA for the CDR3 is TGTGCCAGCAGGGGACAGAGCTCCTACGAGCAGTACTTC.

This clonotype was detected ten times or more. This chain connects TRBV28 to TRBJ2-1, with D maybe TRBD2 (6 bases). This CDR3 has 16 residues. Trimming shortened V by 4 bases and J by 0 bases, and 13 bases separated the two germline ends. Germline loops: CDR1 MDHEN, CDR2 SYDVKM. CDR3 nucleotides: TGTGCCAGCAGTTCACCGGGACTTAGCTCCTACAATGAGCAGTTCTTC. Protein: CASSSPGLSSYNEQFF.

This clonotype was seen at least ten times. This sequence joins TRBV15 and TRBJ1-2; D possibly corresponds to TRBD1 (5 bases). The CDR3 runs to 17 residues. Per the germline V gene, CDR1 is LNHNV and CDR2 is YYDKDF (reference sequence). Trimming shortened V by 3 bases and J by 1 base, and 18 bases separated the two germline ends. The CDR3 DNA reads TGTGCCACCAGCAGGGGACCTGGGGCAGGGAATAACTATGGCTACACCTTC. Translated: CATSRGPGAGNNYGYTF.

This clonotype was recorded at least ten times. V usage is TRBV24-1 and J usage is TRBJ2-1, with TRBD2 matching over 7 bases. This CDR3 has 14 amino acids. V trimming: 2 bases; J trimming: 13 bases; junction bases outside the gene matches: 10. Germline values: CDR1 KGHDR, CDR2 SFDVKD. CDR3 bases: TGTGCCACCAGTGATTCGAGCGGGACGCTTCGCCAGTTCTTC. Its translation is CATSDSSGTLRQFF.

Many counts were recorded for this clonotype. The chain uses TRBV14 and TRBJ2-1; 13 bases agree with TRBD2. Per germline, CDR1 SGHDN and CDR2 FVKESK. This CDR3 is 16 amino acids long. After removal of 5 bases from V and 6 bases from J, the junction contained 7 bases not matched to a gene. CDR3 DNA: TGTGCCAGCAGCAACACCGGGACTAGCGGGACCAATGAGCAGTTCTTC. Translated, it gives CASSNTGTSGTNEQFF.

This clonotype has a count of ten or more. J is TRBJ2-7 and V is TRBV7-3; D unclear. The CDR3 has 14 amino acids. Germline CDR1 and CDR2: SGHTA and FQGTGA. Trimming pared 0 bases from V and 2 bases from J, leaving 8 bases between. CDR3 amino acids: CASSLTNRAYEQYF. CDR3 nucleotides: TGTGCCAGCAGCTTAACGAATCGGGCCTACGAGCAGTACTTC.

This clonotype has at least ten counts. The V call is TRBV20-1, the J call TRBJ1-2; 9 nucleotides match TRBD1. The V gene end was trimmed by 1 base and the J gene end by 3 bases; junction bases not matched to a gene: 6. The germline gives CDR1 DFQATT, CDR2 SNEGSKA (reference sequence). CDR3 length equals 15 residues. The CDR3 sequence is CSARGYTGGYYGYTF. As DNA, the CDR3 is TGCAGTGCTAGAGGGTATACAGGGGGCTACTATGGCTACACCTTC.

This chain joins TRBV12-5 and TRBJ2-5, with 9 bases aligning to TRBD2. V dropped 3 bases and J dropped 3; count of bases not matched to a gene: 14. The length of the CDR3 is 18 residues. Germline V lookup: CDR1 LGHNT, CDR2 FRNRAP. CDR3 bases: TGTGCTAGTGGTTTTCCCGCAAAGACTAGCGGCTCAAAAGAGACCCAGTACTTC. This translates into CASGFPAKTSGSKETQYF.

This clonotype was picked up many times. The gene calls are TRBV7-2 and TRBJ2-7; D unresolved. There are 13 residues in the CDR3. Germline V gene lookup returns CDR1 SGHTA and CDR2 FQGNSA. V was pared by 4 bases and J by 4 bases, with 11 bases between. CDR3 DNA: TGTGCCAGCAGCTCACCCGACGGGTACGAGCAGTACTTC. Translation: CASSSPDGYEQYF.

This clonotype showed up many times. The chain employs TRBV7-2 and TRBJ2-5; the D is unclear. The CDR3 is 12 amino acids. Germline V gene data show CDR1 as SGHTA and CDR2 as FQGNSA. The V end was cut by 5 bases, the J end by 5 bases, with 9 bases between. As DNA, the CDR3 is TGTGCCAGCAGCCCATACGGGGAGACCCAGTACTTC. It encodes CASSPYGETQYF.

This clonotype was found many times. This chain connects TRBV11-2 to TRBJ2-1; D may be TRBD1 or TRBD2 (5 bases each). Per germline, CDR1 SGHAT and CDR2 FQNNGV. The CDR3 runs 15 residues. V was clipped by 7 bases and J by 2 bases, with 15 bases between them. CDR3 region: CASTPGPRAYNEQFF. CDR3 nucleotides: TGTGCCAGCACCCCGGGACCCCGAGCCTACAATGAGCAGTTCTTC.

Many counts were recorded for this clonotype. The V and J genes are TRBV11-2 and TRBJ2-5, with D perhaps TRBD1 or TRBD2 (6 bases each). The germline V and J ends were trimmed by 3 bases and 4 bases, with 18 bases remaining between them. The CDR3 sequence is 16 residues long. CDR1 is SGHAT, CDR2 FQNNGV, per germline. CDR3 DNA sequence: TGTGCCAGCAGCTTTCCCACGCAGGGGAGGCCAGAGACCCAGTACTTC. This gives the protein CASSFPTQGRPETQYF.